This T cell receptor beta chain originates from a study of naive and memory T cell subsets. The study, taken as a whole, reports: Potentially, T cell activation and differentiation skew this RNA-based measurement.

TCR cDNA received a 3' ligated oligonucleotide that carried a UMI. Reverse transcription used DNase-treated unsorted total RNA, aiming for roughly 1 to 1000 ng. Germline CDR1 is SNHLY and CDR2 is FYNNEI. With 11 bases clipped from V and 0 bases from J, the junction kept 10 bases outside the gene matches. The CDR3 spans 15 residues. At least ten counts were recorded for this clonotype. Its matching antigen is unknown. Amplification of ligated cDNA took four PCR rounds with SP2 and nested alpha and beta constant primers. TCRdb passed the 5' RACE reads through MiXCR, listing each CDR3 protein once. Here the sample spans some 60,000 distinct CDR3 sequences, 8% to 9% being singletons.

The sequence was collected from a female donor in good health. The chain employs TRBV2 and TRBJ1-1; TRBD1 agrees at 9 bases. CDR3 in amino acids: CASTDRGALNTEAFF. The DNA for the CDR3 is TGTGCCTCGACGGACAGGGGCGCTTTGAACACTGAAGCTTTCTTT.